The clone carrying this TCR beta chain appeared many times. Its antigen is still unknown. The record originates from a study of T cells in Graves' hyperthyroidism and ophthalmopathy. On the basis of clinical symptoms, serum thyroxine and TRAb, thyroid ultrasound and orbital computed tomography, diagnoses were made. Amplified TCR beta CDR3 regions came from RNA transcripts. The study used the HTBI primer set for a first-round RT-PCR of the TCR CDR3. TCRdb passed the multiplex PCR reads through MiXCR, listing each CDR3 protein once. The data contain about 290,000 distinct CDR3 sequences, roughly 15% of them seen just once; the ten biggest clones take up almost 8%. Findings and limits, study-wide: Separation of ophthalmopathy from stable hyperthyroidism was achieved by a 13 V-J model. Among thyroid clonotypes expanded above 0.001, most also appeared in blood.

The receptor's source is a woman aged 25 to 45 with Graves' hyperthyroidism that later progressed to Graves' ophthalmopathy. The sequenced material came from blood.

The CDR3 coding sequence is TGTGCCAGCAGTTACTCGAGACAGGGGGCGCTCCACGAGCAGTACTTC. Translation gives CASSYSRQGALHEQYF. This chain joins TRBV6-2 or TRBV6-3 and TRBJ2-7; 10 bases fit TRBD1. Per the germline V gene, CDR1 is MNHEY and CDR2 is SVGEGT. J was trimmed by 5 bases and V by 0 bases; bases with no gene match: 7. The CDR3 loop spans 16 amino acids.